This TCR beta chain appears in the sequencing data of a study of blood T cell repertoires in COVID-19. Germline V gene lookup returns CDR1 SEHNR and CDR2 FQNEAQ (reference sequence). CDR3 length: 14 amino acids. V lost 4 bases, J lost 7 bases, and 14 bases lay in between. Measured with immunoSEQ multiplex PCR; TCRdb has only the in-frame clones, and not every one. The profile shows 70,000 or so clones, roughly 71% of them singletons. The chain is built from TRBV7-9 and TRBJ1-5, with D possibly being TRBD1 (5 bases). The sequence was obtained from a man aged 60 to 75 with COVID-19, enrolled during active disease. The sequenced material came from peripheral blood. The CDR3: CASSSAAGQQPQHF. The DNA for the CDR3 is TGTGCCAGCAGCTCAGCCGCAGGGCAACAGCCCCAGCATTTT.